These 30 T cell receptor beta chains share one sample of origin, sequenced in a study of Tregs in tolerant kidney transplant recipients. Generated by immunoSEQ multiplex PCR, the TCRdb table keeps only in-frame clones and is missing some. The table counts fewer than 55,000 clones; roughly 0.8% lies in the top ten. Material: CD4+ T cells from blood, obtained before the transplant. Receptors originate from a human donor who received a combined kidney and bone marrow transplant.

A note on this clone: The CDR3 extends 3 residues past the end of the read, so its final part is completed from the germline J gene. The V gene is TRBV7-6, the J gene TRBJ2-3; D is undetermined. Germline values: CDR1 SGHVS, CDR2 FNYEAQ. V lost 1 base, J lost 1 base, and 3 bases lay in between. This CDR3 has 13 amino acids. This chain's CDR3 is CASSLVGTDTQYF. The sequenced part of the CDR3 DNA is TGTGCCAGCAGCTTAGTAGGCACAGATACG. Complete variable domain (other parts from reference TRBV7-6 and TRBJ2-3): GAGVSQSPRYKVTKRGQDVALRCDPISGHVSLYWYRQALGQGPEFLTYFNYEAQQDKSGLPNDRFSAERPEGSISTLTIQRTEQRDSAMYRCASSLVGTDTQYFGPGTRLTVL.

With respect to this clone: The read ends 3 residues before the CDR3 terminus; that terminus is restored from the germline J gene. This chain connects TRBV7-2 to TRBJ1-2; D remains ambiguous. CDR1 is SGHTA, CDR2 FQGNSA, per germline. This CDR3 region has 13 residues. V lost 5 bases and J lost 1, with 8 bases in between. This CDR3 reads CASSPRFNYGYTF. The DNA read from the CDR3 is TGTGCCAGCAGCCCCAGGTTTAACTATGGC. Supplemented by reference TRBV7-2 and TRBJ1-2, the full variable domain reads GAGVSQSPSNKVTEKGKDVELRCDPISGHTALYWYRQSLGQGLEFLIYFQGNSAPDKSGLPSDRFSAERTGGSVSTLTIQRTQQEDSAVYLCASSPRFNYGYTFGSGTRLTVV.

CDR3 residues: CASSYGTDSGNTIYF. The sequenced CDR3 bases are TGTGCCAGCAGCTACGGGACAGACTCTGGAAACACC. The chain uses TRBV7-9 and TRBJ1-3, with 7 bases identical to TRBD1. Read sequence stops 3 residues before the CDR3 end, and the germline J gene provides the missing end. This CDR3 is 15 amino acids long. Trimming removed 4 bases from V and 0 bases from J; junction bases left unmatched: 3. Germline V lookup: CDR1 SEHNR, CDR2 FQNEAQ (reference sequence). The whole variable domain, filled in from reference TRBV7-9 and TRBJ1-3, reads DTGVSQNPRHKITKRGQNVTFRCDPISEHNRLYWYRQTLGQGPEFLTYFQNEAQLEKSRLLSDRFSAERPKGSFSTLEIQRTEQGDSAMYLCASSYGTDSGNTIYFGEGSWLTVV.

Of note for this clone: The read stops 3 residues short of the end of the CDR3; the missing end is completed from the germline J gene. The chain is built from TRBV30 and TRBJ1-1; maybe TRBD1 (5 bases). Between the trimmed V and J ends, which lost 0 bases and 1 base, there was a span of 12 bases. Germline V gene data show CDR1 as GTSNPN and CDR2 as SVGIG (reference sequence). CDR3 length: 15 residues. The CDR3 spells CAWSVPDSENTEAFF. The DNA read from the CDR3 is TGTGCCTGGAGTGTACCAGACAGTGAGAACACTGAA.

Concerning this clone: The DNA ends 3 residues before the CDR3 does, and the rest of the CDR3 is filled in from the germline J gene. The chain is built from TRBV6-1 and TRBJ1-1; possibly TRBD1 for D (5 bases). This CDR3 contains 14 residues. Trimming shortened V by 4 bases and J by 1 base, and 10 bases separated the two germline ends. Germline CDR1 and CDR2: MNHNS and SASEGT. CDR3 sequence reads: CASSGGLTNTEAFF. The sequenced part of the CDR3 DNA is TGTGCCAGCAGTGGGGGACTTACGAACACTGAA.

Concerning this clone: The read ends 3 residues before the CDR3 terminus; that terminus is restored from the germline J gene. The gene calls are TRBV7-9 and TRBJ2-3; 7 nucleotides match TRBD2. CDR3 length: 15 amino acids. Germline assignment: CDR1 SEHNR and CDR2 FQNEAQ (reference sequence). Unmatched junction bases numbered 3, after V lost 3 bases and J lost 0 bases. The CDR3 here is CASSFTGGSTDTQYF. Incomplete CDR3 DNA: TGTGCCAGCAGCTTTACGGGGGGTAGCACAGATACG.

As regards this clone: Sequencing ends 3 residues short of the CDR3 end; the germline J gene provides the rest. V is TRBV18 and J is TRBJ2-3; D is unresolved. Trimming took off 1 base at V and 2 bases at J, with 7 bases between the two ends. The length of the CDR3 is 14 residues. Germline CDR1 is KGHSH and CDR2 is LQKENI. Partial CDR3 DNA: TGTGCCAGCTCACCACTGAGGTACACAGATACG. Amino acid sequence: CASSPLRYTDT. The whole CDR3 reads CASSPLRYTDTQYF.

Incomplete CDR3 DNA: TGTGCCAGTAGTATAGATGGGGCCAGGGTCAACACTGAA. Translating it yields CASSIDGARVNTE. The full CDR3 is CASSIDGARVNTEAFF. The chain employs TRBV19 and TRBJ1-1; TRBD1 might be the D (5 bases). The read halts 3 residues ahead of the CDR3 end, with the missing end drawn from the germline J gene. Per germline, CDR1 LNHDA and CDR2 SQIVND (reference sequence). The CDR3 length is 16 residues. Trimming took off 0 bases at V and 2 bases at J, with 13 bases between the two ends.

As for this clone: From the germline J gene comes the end of the CDR3, since the read stops 3 residues before it. The chain links TRBV20-1 to TRBJ2-2, with TRBD1 matching over 7 bases. The germline CDR1 and CDR2 sequences are DFQATT and SNEGSKA (reference sequence). The V and J ends lost 1 base and 1 base, in that order; junction bases with no gene match: 3. The CDR3 runs 15 residues. The chain's CDR3 is CSARARQGNTGELFF. The covered CDR3 bases are TGCAGTGCTAGAGCTCGACAGGGGAACACCGGGGAG.

As concerns this clone: The CDR3 goes on 3 residues after the read ends, and that part is filled in from the germline J gene. The gene calls are TRBV5-1 and TRBJ2-3; tentative D call: TRBD2 (5 bases). Germline V CDR1 and CDR2: SGHRS, YFSETQ. This CDR3 spans 14 amino acids. V lost 0 bases to trimming and J lost 3 bases, with 8 bases between them. The DNA read from the CDR3 is TGCGCCAGCAGCTTGGGGACTCAGACAGATACG. The encoded protein is CASSLGTQTDT. The full CDR3 protein is CASSLGTQTDTQYF.

For this clone: The read ends 3 residues shy of where the CDR3 ends; the end is completed using the germline J gene. The J gene is TRBJ1-5, the V gene TRBV5-1; no definite D call. This CDR3 region has 15 residues. Trimming took 0 bases from V and 0 from J, leaving 7 bases between them. Germline CDR1 is SGHRS and CDR2 is YFSETQ. Incomplete CDR3 DNA: TGCGCCAGCAGCTTGGGGGCTACTAGCAATCAGCCC. It translates to CASSLGATSNQP. The whole CDR3 sequence reads CASSLGATSNQPQHF.

For this clone: The read ends 3 residues early relative to the CDR3; the germline J gene fills the gap. The gene calls are TRBV19 and TRBJ2-1; 11 bases align to TRBD2. This CDR3 is 15 amino acids long. CDR1 is LNHDA, CDR2 SQIVND, per germline (reference sequence). Trimming at V came to 2 bases and at J to 7 bases, leaving 4 bases not matched to a gene. The covered CDR3 bases are TGTGCCAGTAGTATACCAGCTAGCGGGAGGAATGAG. Amino acids: CASSIPASGRNE. The entire CDR3 protein is CASSIPASGRNEQFF.

To note about this clone: Sequence at one end of the junction differs from germline and may be a read error. CDR3 in amino acids: CASSFLTANTEAFF. CDR3 DNA (partial): TGTGCTAGCAGCTTCTTGACAGCAAACACTGAA. V usage is TRBV5-6 and J usage is TRBJ1-1; the D gene is possibly TRBD1 (5 bases). The sequenced fragment ends 3 residues before the CDR3 boundary, so the rest is inferred from the germline J gene. CDR3 length: 14 amino acids. Per the germline V gene, CDR1 is SGHDT and CDR2 is YYEEEE.

Worth noting for this clone: Read coverage stops 3 residues before the CDR3 terminus; the germline J gene supplies the remainder. V gene TRBV7-9 combines with J gene TRBJ2-7, with D perhaps matching TRBD1 (5 bases). This CDR3 comprises 12 residues. Per germline, CDR1 SEHNR and CDR2 FQNEAQ (reference sequence). Trimming took off 6 bases at V and 2 bases at J, with 8 bases between the two ends. The DNA read from the CDR3 is TGTGCCAGCAGTAAAGGGGCCTACGAG. Its translation: CASSKGAYE. The full-length CDR3 reads as CASSKGAYEQYF.

Turning to this clone: The read stops 3 residues short of the end of the CDR3; the missing end is completed from the germline J gene. V is TRBV7-8 and J is TRBJ1-3; D may be TRBD1 (5 bases). V was cut by 4 bases and J by 4 bases, with 11 bases left in between. The CDR3 is made up of 14 amino acids. Germline V CDR1 and CDR2: SGHVS, FQNEAQ. Incomplete CDR3 DNA: TGTGCCAGCAGCTCAAGGGGATACGGAAACACC. It translates to CASSSRGYGNT. The CDR3 as a whole reads CASSSRGYGNTIYF.

The CDR3 DNA, read in part, is TGTGCCAGCAGCTCACCCCCGGCTAACTATGGC. Its translation: CASSSPPANYG. The entire CDR3 is CASSSPPANYGYTF. The rearrangement links TRBV7-2 to TRBJ1-2; D call uncertain. The CDR3 is cut off 3 residues early in the read; its end comes from the germline J gene. Deletions cut 4 bases from V and 0 bases from J, with 9 bases between. CDR1 and CDR2 (germline): SGHTA, FQGNSA. The CDR3 has 14 residues.

Regarding this clone: With the read ending 3 residues before the CDR3 end, the germline J gene is used to fill in that end. The chain is built from TRBV19 and TRBJ2-7, with 11 bases that match TRBD1. CDR3 length: 13 amino acids. J gave up 5 bases and V 8 bases, and 5 bases lay outside the gene matches. Looked up from germline, CDR1 is LNHDA and CDR2 is SQIVND (reference sequence). The CDR3: CASRQGQGDEQYF. The part of the CDR3 DNA that was read is TGTGCCAGTCGCCAGGGACAGGGGGACGAG.

As to this clone: The CDR3 end is not reached by the read, which stops 3 residues before it; the germline J gene fills it in. The chain employs TRBV2 and TRBJ2-7, with a tentative D call TRBD2 (5 bases). Per the germline V gene, CDR1 is SNHLY and CDR2 is FYNNEI. This CDR3 is built from 13 residues. V lost 4 bases to trimming and J lost 3 bases, with 10 bases between them. CDR3: CASSVPGFYEQYF. The CDR3 bases that were read are TGTGCCAGCAGTGTGCCGGGGTTCTACGAG.

In the case of this clone: The DNA ends 3 residues before the CDR3 does, and the rest of the CDR3 is filled in from the germline J gene. This chain connects TRBV20-1 to TRBJ2-3; no reliable D call. CDR1 is DFQATT, CDR2 SNEGSKA, per germline (reference sequence). The V and J ends lost 1 base and 4 bases respectively, with 9 bases between them. The CDR3 has 13 amino acids. Incomplete CDR3 DNA: TGCAGTGCTAGAGCCGAAGGTCCAGATACG. This translates into CSARAEGPDT. The whole CDR3 region reads CSARAEGPDTQYF.

A note on this clone: The read terminates 3 residues before the CDR3 end, so the remaining end is supplied by the germline J gene. The rearrangement joins TRBV6-1 to TRBJ1-6, with no clear D. Germline V gene sequence: CDR1 MNHNS, CDR2 SASEGT. The CDR3 has 16 residues. V lost 3 bases, J lost 7 bases, and 16 bases lay in between. CDR3 protein: CASSDGEAILNSPLHF. The DNA read from the CDR3 is TGTGCCAGCAGTGATGGAGAAGCTATACTAAATTCACCC.

Details on this clone: From the germline J gene comes the end of the CDR3, since the read stops 3 residues before it. The rearrangement joins TRBV19 to TRBJ2-7; D is ambiguous. The V gene lost 0 bases and the J gene lost 6 bases, with 6 bases spanning the gap. From germline, CDR1 is LNHDA and CDR2 SQIVND (reference sequence). The CDR3 consists of 12 residues. The part of the CDR3 DNA that was read is TGTGCCAGTAGTATAGATCCGTCCGAG. This gives the protein CASSIDPSE. The CDR3 as a whole reads CASSIDPSEQYF.

As to this clone: The read falls 3 residues short of the CDR3 end, and the missing part is taken from the germline J gene. V usage is TRBV30 and J usage is TRBJ1-5; D is unresolved. The CDR3 is 11 residues long. V was clipped by 1 base and J by 9 bases, with 7 bases between them. Germline-derived CDR1 and CDR2 are GTSNPN and SVGIG (reference sequence). The CDR3 is CAWSDEGPQHF. The part of the CDR3 DNA that was read is TGTGCCTGGAGTGATGAGGGGCCC. Full variable domain (missing parts from reference TRBV30 and TRBJ1-5): SQTIHQWPATLVQPVGSPLSLECTVEGTSNPNLYWYRQAAGRGLQLLFYSVGIGQISSEVPQNLSASRPQDRQFILSSKKLLLSDSGFYLCAWSDEGPQHFGDGTRLSIL.

Of note for this clone: The read ends 3 residues shy of where the CDR3 ends; the end is completed using the germline J gene. V is TRBV7-9 and J is TRBJ2-1, with 8 bases lining up with TRBD2. V shed 1 base, J shed 8 bases, and the junction held 7 bases outside the gene matches. The germline V gene encodes CDR1 SEHNR and CDR2 FQNEAQ (reference sequence). The CDR3 runs 15 residues. The CDR3 loop reads CASSLVTSGRDEQFF. Partial CDR3 DNA: TGTGCCAGCAGCTTAGTAACTAGCGGTAGGGATGAG.

With respect to this clone: The CDR3 goes on 3 residues after the read ends, and that part is filled in from the germline J gene. The chain combines TRBV19 with TRBJ2-1, with 13 nucleotides matching TRBD2. CDR3 length equals 14 residues. The germline V gene has CDR1 LNHDA and CDR2 SQIVND (reference sequence). V dropped 7 bases and J dropped 6; count of bases not matched to a gene: 3. CDR3 loop: CASMTSGRFNEQFF. CDR3 bases read: TGTGCCAGTATGACTAGCGGGAGGTTCAATGAG.

As to this clone: The read terminates 3 residues ahead of where the CDR3 ends, so the germline J gene completes it. The chain has TRBV5-6 and TRBJ2-1, with 7 bases aligning to TRBD2. This CDR3 is 15 amino acids long. Germline loops: CDR1 SGHDT, CDR2 YYEEEE. V gave up 4 bases and J gave up 2 bases; unmatched junction bases: 6. This CDR3 is CASSPGGMPYNEQFF. Incomplete CDR3 DNA: TGTGCCAGCAGCCCCGGGGGGATGCCCTACAATGAG.

Note on this clone: The read is 3 residues too short to cover the CDR3 end, so that end is filled in from the germline J gene. This chain connects TRBV6-2 or TRBV6-3 to TRBJ2-1, with TRBD2 identical over 10 bases. The CDR3 covers 15 residues. Germline CDR1 reads MNHEY; CDR2 reads SVGEGT. V was clipped by 2 bases and J by 7 bases; unmatched bases: 5. CDR3 DNA, as far as it was read: TGTGCCAGCAGTTACGAAGCGGGAGGGTGGAATGAG. Translation: CASSYEAGGWNE. The CDR3 in its entirety is CASSYEAGGWNEQFF.

As for this clone: The sequence runs out 3 residues before the end of the CDR3; the remainder is reconstructed from the germline J gene. This chain links TRBV18 with TRBJ2-4; D uncertain. The length of the CDR3 is 17 residues. The germline CDR1 and CDR2 sequences are KGHSH and LQKENI. V lost 3 bases, J lost 0 bases, and 15 bases lay in between. The CDR3 bases that were read are TGTGCCAGCTCACCCCACCGACACGTACTAGCCAAAAACATT. The encoded protein is CASSPHRHVLAKNI. In full, the CDR3 is CASSPHRHVLAKNIQYF.

Concerning this clone itself: The CDR3 end is not reached by the read, which stops 3 residues before it; the germline J gene fills it in. The chain joins TRBV19 to TRBJ2-7; 8 nucleotides agree with TRBD1. From germline, CDR1 is LNHDA and CDR2 SQIVND (reference sequence). The V segment lost 4 bases and the J segment 5 bases; nucleotides outside the gene matches: 10. This CDR3 is built from 15 residues. Here the CDR3 reads CASSTPDRGFDEQYF. The covered CDR3 bases are TGTGCCAGTAGTACCCCCGACAGGGGTTTCGACGAG.

The CDR3 loop reads CASSLGTGEYSPLHF. The covered CDR3 bases are TGTGCCAGCAGCCTAGGGACAGGGGAATACTCACCC. The chain joins TRBV2 to TRBJ1-6; 10 bases line up with TRBD1. The read terminates 3 residues ahead of where the CDR3 ends, so the germline J gene completes it. With V trimmed by 6 bases and J by 10 bases, 9 bases remained unmatched. Germline V CDR1 and CDR2: SNHLY, FYNNEI. This CDR3 spans 15 amino acids. The full variable domain, in which reference TRBV2 and TRBJ1-6 provide the parts outside the CDR3, is EPEVTQTPSHQVTQMGQEVILRCVPISNHLYFYWYRQILGQKVEFLVSFYNNEISEKSEIFDDQFSVERPDGSNFTLKIRSTKLEDSAMYFCASSLGTGEYSPLHFGNGTRLTVT.

CDR3 sequence reads: CASSEHIRGSRGNQPQHF. CDR3 bases read: TGTGCCAGCAGTGAACACATCAGGGGATCTAGGGGCAATCAGCCC. The V gene is TRBV2, the J gene TRBJ1-5, with D perhaps matching TRBD1 (6 bases). The CDR3 end falls 3 residues outside the read, so it is completed with the germline J gene. V was shortened by 2 bases and J by 2 bases, with 19 bases between the two germline ends. Germline V gives CDR1 SNHLY, CDR2 FYNNEI. The CDR3 totals 18 residues.